A selection of T cell receptor beta chains follows, all from one sample in a study of PD-L1 blockade in urothelial cancer. The repertoire was sequenced with immunoSEQ multiplex PCR; TCRdb's copy has only in-frame clones and lacks some. The table shows 35,000 to 50,000 clones, with roughly 77% occurring only once. The specimen was PBMCs, collected around atezolizumab (anti-PD-L1) treatment. These TCRs come from a man in his 70s with urothelial cancer. Each CDR3 is given with its conserved first and last residue. A D gene is named only where the DNA matches it firmly. Clone size, where shown, is once, few, many, or a class for clones that have expanded.

D	V	size	J	DNA	CDR3
TRBD1	TRBV28	-	TRBJ2-7	TGTGCCAGCAGTGTGTCAGGGGGAACCTACGAGCAGTACTTC	CASSVSGGTYEQYF
TRBD2	TRBV19	-	TRBJ2-5	TGTGCCACAAGGAGGACTAGCGAAGAAGAGACCCAGTACTTC	CATRRTSEEETQYF
TRBD2	TRBV13	-	TRBJ2-1	TGTGCCAGCAGCTGGCGGGCTGGGCGGGGGGGTAGCTCCTACAATGAGCAGTTCTTC	CASSWRAGRGGSSYNEQFF
TRBD1	TRBV19	-	TRBJ1-1	TGTGCCAGTAGTAAACAGGGGGGCGGCACTGAAGCTTTCTTT	CASSKQGGGTEAFF
TRBD1	TRBV6-1	-	TRBJ2-7	TGTGCCAGCAGTGGGGGACAGGGAGGGTACGAGCAGTACTTC	CASSGGQGGYEQYF
-	TRBV5-1	-	TRBJ2-2	TGCGCCAGCAGCTTGGATGGGACAACTAACACCGGGGAGCTGTTTTTT	CASSLDGTTNTGELFF
TRBD2	TRBV7-8	-	TRBJ2-3	TGTGCCAGCAGCTTACCCAGGACTAGCGGGACTAGCACAGATACGCAGTATTTT	CASSLPRTSGTSTDTQYF
TRBD2	TRBV5-1	-	TRBJ2-1	TGCGCCAGCAGCTTAGGGCTAGCGGGTCGCAATGAGCAGTTCTTC	CASSLGLAGRNEQFF
-	TRBV5-6	-	TRBJ2-2	TGTGCCAGCAGCTTGGACGGGGTGGTTAGGGCCGGGGAGCTGTTTTTT	CASSLDGVVRAGELFF
TRBD2	TRBV7-8	-	TRBJ2-3	TGTGCCAGCAGCTTCCCATTAGCGGGAGCGAGTACAGATACGCAGTATTTT	CASSFPLAGASTDTQYF
-	TRBV9	few	TRBJ1-3	TGTGCCAGCAGCGTAGGACTCCCCGGTGCTGGAAACACCATATATTTT	CASSVGLPGAGNTIYF
-	TRBV7-7	-	TRBJ2-2	TGTGCCAGCAGTCAGTCTTACACCGGGGAGCTGTTTTTT	CASSQSYTGELFF
-	TRBV5-5	few	TRBJ1-1	TGTGCCAGCAGCCCGGTGGTACCGGGGACTGAAGCTTTCTTT	CASSPVVPGTEAFF
TRBD1	TRBV10-3	-	TRBJ2-5	TGTGCCACAAGTCCCGGGACAGGGTACCAAGAGACCCAGTACTTC	CATSPGTGYQETQYF
-	TRBV21-1	-	TRBJ2-7	TGTGCCAGCAAGAGTAGCGGGAGAGTGGAGCAGTACTTC	CASKSSGRVEQYF
TRBD1	TRBV7-2	-	TRBJ1-3	TGTGCCAGCAGCTTAGGACGACAGGGGGGCGGTTCTGGAAACACCATATATTTT	CASSLGRQGGGSGNTIYF
-	TRBV29-1	-	TRBJ1-3	TGCAGCGTTGAAGAGGGAGGGGGAAACACCATATATTTT	CSVEEGGGNTIYF
TRBD2	TRBV19	-	TRBJ2-7	TGTGCCAGTAGTAATCCACTAGCGGGAGCCTACGAGCAGTACTTC	CASSNPLAGAYEQYF
-	TRBV5-4	once	TRBJ2-3	TGTGCCAGCAGCCGAGGCGCAGATACGCAGTATTTT	CASSRGADTQYF
-	TRBV2	-	TRBJ2-5	TGTGCCAGCAGTGAAGCCTCCTTGGGGGCCGTCGGGACCCAGTACTTC	CASSEASLGAVGTQYF
TRBD1	TRBV6-4	-	TRBJ2-3	TGTGCCAGCAGTGACTCAGGACAGGGGGCAGATACGCAGTATTTT	CASSDSGQGADTQYF
TRBD1	TRBV7-3	few	TRBJ2-2	TGTGCCAGCAGCCCAGGGGGCACCACCGGGGAGCTGTTTTTT	CASSPGGTTGELFF
-	TRBV16	-	TRBJ2-1	TGTGCCAGCAGCCGGGGGACTCTCTCCTACAATGAGCAGTTCTTC	CASSRGTLSYNEQFF
-	TRBV15	-	TRBJ2-5	TGTGCCACCAGCAGAGGGGGAGGAACAGAGACCCAGTACTTC	CATSRGGGTETQYF
-	TRBV29-1	-	TRBJ1-2	TGCAGCGTTGAGCAGGGCAACTATGGCTACACCTTC	CSVEQGNYGYTF
-	TRBV4-3	-	TRBJ2-7	TGCGCCAGCAGCCAAGTTTCCCAGGGGATCCACGAGCAGTACTTC	CASSQVSQGIHEQYF
TRBD1	TRBV15	-	TRBJ2-7	TGTGCCACCAGCAGAGGACAGGGCCCCTACGAGCAGTACTTC	CATSRGQGPYEQYF
TRBD2	TRBV19	-	TRBJ2-7	TGTGCCAGTAGTCGGGTAGAGGGACTAGACTACGAGCAGTACTTC	CASSRVEGLDYEQYF
-	TRBV27	-	TRBJ2-3	TGTGCCAGCAGTTTATATTTAACAGATACGCAGTATTTT	CASSLYLTDTQYF
-	TRBV11-3	few	TRBJ1-2	TGTGCCAGCAGCGACCTAGTCCCGGCGGGGGATGGCTACACCTTC	CASSDLVPAGDGYTF
-	TRBV4-3	-	TRBJ2-7	TGCGCCAGCAGTCCGGGACTCCTCTACGAGCAGTACTTC	CASSPGLLYEQYF
-	TRBV19	-	TRBJ1-2	TGTGCCAGTAGTATTAAACAGAACTATGGCTACACCTTC	CASSIKQNYGYTF
-	TRBV6-5	-	TRBJ1-3	TGTGCCAGCAGTTTAACAGTTACTCCTGGAAACACCATATATTTT	CASSLTVTPGNTIYF
-	TRBV7-2	-	TRBJ2-5	TGTGCCAGCAGTACGGAAGAGACCCAGTACTTC	CASSTEETQYF
TRBD1	TRBV4-3	-	TRBJ1-1	TGCGCCAGCAGCCAAGATGGACAGGGAAGTGGGGCTTTCTTT	CASSQDGQGSGAFF
TRBD1	TRBV16	few	TRBJ1-5	TGTGCCAGCAGCCCAAGGACAGGGGGCGGCAATCAGCCCCAGCATTTT	CASSPRTGGGNQPQHF
TRBD1	TRBV2	-	TRBJ1-2	TGTGCCAGCCAACGGGACAGGGACAACTATGGCTACACCTTC	CASQRDRDNYGYTF
TRBD2	TRBV4-3	-	TRBJ2-2	TGCGCCAGCAGCCAATCGGGACTATACACCGGGGAGCTGTTTTTT	CASSQSGLYTGELFF
-	TRBV19	-	TRBJ1-3	TGTGCCAGTAGCCCCCAAGGAAACACCATATATTTT	CASSPQGNTIYF
-	TRBV5-1	once	TRBJ2-3	TGCGCCAGCAGCTTGGCCACCGGGGGTTTCACAGATACGCAGTATTTT	CASSLATGGFTDTQYF
TRBD1	TRBV7-2	-	TRBJ1-4	TGTGCCAGCAGCAGAGTCGACAGGGGGGGAACTAATGAAAAACTGTTTTTT	CASSRVDRGGTNEKLFF